This T cell receptor (beta chain) derives from a study of T cell responses to AZD1222 COVID-19 vaccine. Sequencing used immunoSEQ multiplex PCR; TCRdb keeps in-frame clones, though not all of them. The sample has over 120,000 clones; approximately 89% are singletons. This CDR3 contains 14 residues. Per the germline V gene, CDR1 is MGHRA and CDR2 is YSYEKL. V was clipped by 1 base and J by 8 bases, with 12 bases between them. Whole-study results and caveats: The donors showed a predominance of white British ancestry and of females, with possible underestimation of clonal diversity.

As for this clone: Its antigen is unidentified.

The gene calls are TRBV4-1 and TRBJ2-1; no reliable D call. The receptor was isolated from an adult who received the AZD1222 COVID-19 vaccine. The sequencing here drew on peripheral blood, taken 28 days after the second AZD1222 dose. The CDR3 region is CASSQVKLIDEQFF. CDR3 bases: TGCGCCAGCAGCCAAGTGAAGTTAATCGATGAGCAGTTCTTC.